The source of this T cell receptor (beta chain) is a study of post-analysis software for immune sequencing data. Whole-study findings and limits: The study found TRBV5-6, TRBV5-1 and TRBV20-1 among several TRBV segments more frequent in patients than controls.

Unique molecular identifiers were built into the TCR beta cDNA libraries. TCRdb used MiXCR to reprocess the PCR reads, holding one entry per CDR3 protein. The table includes about 430,000 distinct CDR3 sequences, more than 30% detected once. The table lists this clonotype with a few counts. The antigen is undetermined. The CDR3 spans 12 residues. V was clipped by 4 bases and J by 4 bases; unmatched bases: 1. Germline CDR1 SQVTM, CDR2 ANQGSEA. This TCR was recovered from a girl between 2 and 10 years old with multiple sclerosis. V and J are TRBV29-1 and TRBJ2-5, with 9 bases fitting TRBD1. The specimen sequenced was blood. This CDR3 is CSVGQGGETQYF. The CDR3 DNA is TGCAGCGTTGGACAGGGGGGAGAGACCCAGTACTTC.